The 10 T cell receptor beta chains in this list originate from one sample, sequenced in a study of shared clonotypes between healthy human individuals. The method was immunoSEQ multiplex PCR; TCRdb's version includes in-frame clones alone and lacks a portion of them. The repertoire holds about 1 million clones, with about 77% as singletons. Sample: memory CD4+ T cells sorted from blood. The subset was: CD45RA-negative fraction. These TCRs come from a man aged 18 to 30 in good health.

This clone occurred once. The chain combines TRBV6-1 with TRBJ1-5, with TRBD1 as a possible D gene (5 bases). V was pared by 8 bases and J by 3 bases, with 14 bases between. This CDR3 has 14 amino acids. Germline V gives CDR1 MNHNS, CDR2 SASEGT. The CDR3 bases are TGTGCCAGCCGGTCCGGGGGAATCAATCAGCCCCAGCATTTT. Its translation is CASRSGGINQPQHF.

In nucleotides, the CDR3 is TGTGCCTGGAGTACCCGACCAGATACGCAGTATTTT. As protein: CAWSTRPDTQYF. The rearrangement joins TRBV30 to TRBJ2-3; D remains ambiguous. With 2 bases removed from V and 4 bases from J, the gap between germline ends came to 7 bases. The CDR3 has 12 amino acids. Germline CDR1 GTSNPN, CDR2 SVGIG (reference sequence).

V is TRBV12-5 and J is TRBJ2-4, with 8 bases aligning to TRBD1. CDR3 size: 14 residues. Germline assignment: CDR1 LGHNT and CDR2 FRNRAP. V lost 3 bases, J lost 9 bases, and 7 bases stayed unmatched. The CDR3 protein is CASGFSSGQGIQYF. The CDR3 DNA reads TGTGCTAGTGGTTTTAGCTCCGGACAGGGCATTCAGTACTTC.

As for this clone: The sample has other DNA sequences that encode this CDR3 too. The chain joins TRBV19 to TRBJ2-7; 7 bases match TRBD1. The CDR3 consists of 13 residues. Germline V CDR1 and CDR2: LNHDA, SQIVND (reference sequence). V lost 6 bases to trimming and J lost 1 base; unmatched junction nucleotides: 3. Here the CDR3 reads CASRRQGSYEQYF. The CDR3, as DNA: TGTGCCAGTAGACGACAGGGATCCTACGAGCAGTACTTC.

This sequence joins TRBV27 and TRBJ2-1; no reliable D call. CDR3 size: 17 residues. Germline CDR1 and CDR2: MNHEY and SMNVEV (reference sequence). V was trimmed by 2 bases and J by 0 bases, leaving 14 bases between them. CDR3 region: CASSLGYLTSSYNEQFF. Here the CDR3 DNA reads TGTGCCAGCAGTTTAGGCTACCTGACGAGCTCCTACAATGAGCAGTTCTTC.

This chain connects TRBV7-9 to TRBJ1-1; D unresolved. Trimming removed 4 bases from V and 1 base from J, with 7 bases in between. Germline V gene data show CDR1 as SEHNR and CDR2 as FQNEAQ (reference sequence). The CDR3 sequence is 13 residues long. The CDR3 region is CASSSNPNTEAFF. CDR3 sequence (DNA): TGTGCCAGCAGCTCAAACCCGAACACTGAAGCTTTCTTT.

The chain recombines TRBV19 with TRBJ1-5, with 7 bases that match TRBD1. With V trimmed by 5 bases and J by 6 bases, 10 bases remained unmatched. Germline CDR1 reads LNHDA; CDR2 reads SQIVND (reference sequence). This CDR3 is built from 15 residues. Written as DNA, the CDR3 is TGTGCCAGTAGTCCCGGCAGGGGGGAACGTCAGCCCCAGCATTTT. It translates to CASSPGRGERQPQHF.

This clone was observed a handful of times. The chain carries TRBV28 and TRBJ2-7; TRBD2 matches 15 bases. The CDR3 runs 14 residues. Trimming cost V 8 bases and J 4 bases; bases outside gene matches: 3. The V gene's germline CDR1 is MDHEN and CDR2 SYDVKM. This CDR3 is CASGTSGGTYEQYF. In DNA form, the CDR3 reads TGTGCCAGCGGGACTAGCGGGGGGACGTACGAGCAGTACTTC.

In its sample, this clone was seen a few times. This sequence joins TRBV27 and TRBJ1-2; 10 nucleotides match TRBD1. Trimming removed 6 bases from V and 8 bases from J; junction bases left unmatched: 15. CDR3 length: 16 residues. Germline CDR1 and CDR2: MNHEY and SMNVEV (reference sequence). DNA of the CDR3: TGTGCCAGCAGGCCCAGAGGGGGACAGGGGAACGGCGGCTACACCTTC. As protein: CASRPRGGQGNGGYTF.

The chain links TRBV11-3 to TRBJ1-3, with D possibly matching TRBD1 (5 bases). This CDR3 contains 18 residues. CDR1 is SGHNT, CDR2 YENEEA, per germline. With 2 bases removed from V and 0 bases from J, the gap between germline ends came to 17 bases. DNA for the CDR3: TGTGCCAGCAGCTTAAAATTACGGTCAGGGATCTCTGGAAACACCATATATTTT. Protein product: CASSLKLRSGISGNTIYF.